These 23 T cell receptor beta chains originate from one sample sequenced in a study of OX40 agonist ivuxolimab in advanced cancers. The assay was immunoSEQ multiplex PCR, and TCRdb's table has in-frame clones only and misses some. The sample shows roughly 58,000 clones, roughly 93% of them seen only once. The source was CD4+ or CD8+ T cells sorted from blood, collected in a trial of the OX40 agonist ivuxolimab. The receptors derive from an adult with an advanced solid tumor such as melanoma, head and neck, liver or kidney cancer.

The rearrangement joins TRBV15 to TRBJ2-3, with D perhaps TRBD2 (5 bases). Trimming stripped 0 bases from V and 6 bases from J, with 13 bases between. This CDR3 is 15 amino acids long. Germline loops: CDR1 LNHNV, CDR2 YYDKDF (reference sequence). The CDR3 here is CATSRDGGPGDTQYF. CDR3 DNA: TGTGCCACCAGCAGAGATGGCGGGCCGGGTGATACGCAGTATTTT.

This chain links TRBV25-1 with TRBJ2-7, with 11 positions matching TRBD1. V was clipped by 6 bases and J by 5 bases; unmatched bases: 9. The V gene's germline CDR1 is MGHDK and CDR2 SYGVNS. The CDR3 is made up of 15 amino acids. The CDR3 loop reads CASSRDRGYRDEQYF. For the CDR3, the DNA is TGTGCCAGCAGCCGGGACAGGGGGTATAGGGACGAGCAGTACTTC.

A few counts support this clone. The genes are TRBV7-9 and TRBJ1-1; unclear D gene. Germline V CDR1 and CDR2: SEHNR, FQNEAQ (reference sequence). The CDR3 is 11 amino acids. Between the trimmed V and J ends, which lost 5 bases and 3 bases, there was a span of 4 bases. CDR3: CASSQYTEAFF. The DNA of the CDR3 is TGTGCCAGCAGCCAATACACTGAAGCTTTCTTT.

This chain uses TRBV5-4 with TRBJ2-7; the D gene is possibly TRBD2 (5 bases). This CDR3 comprises 16 residues. CDR1 and CDR2 from the germline V gene are SGHNT and YYREEE (reference sequence). Trimming stripped 4 bases from V and 1 base from J, with 18 bases between. The CDR3 sequence is CASSESPGYGSYEQYF. The CDR3 nucleotides read TGTGCCAGCAGCGAAAGTCCGGGATACGGGTCCTACGAGCAGTACTTC.

The rearrangement links TRBV27 to TRBJ2-5; D is unclear. With 4 bases removed from V and 1 base from J, the gap between germline ends came to 1 base. This CDR3 contains 11 residues. CDR1 MNHEY and CDR2 SMNVEV come from the germline V gene (reference sequence). CDR3: CASSSQETQYF. In nucleotides, the CDR3 is TGTGCCAGCAGTTCCCAAGAGACCCAGTACTTC.

In this sample, this clone turned up a few times. The chain carries TRBV6-5 and TRBJ2-5, with D possibly being TRBD1 (5 bases). The V end was cut by 3 bases, the J end by 5 bases, with 13 bases between. Germline V CDR1 and CDR2: MNHEY, SVGAGI. The CDR3 contains 14 residues. CDR3 nucleotides: TGTGCCAGCAGTTATAAAGGGGCTTCGGAGACCCAGTACTTC. This encodes CASSYKGASETQYF.

The chain joins TRBV4-3 to TRBJ1-2; 7 nucleotides align to TRBD1. The CDR3 loop spans 14 amino acids. With 0 bases clipped from V and 2 bases from J, the junction kept 0 bases outside the gene matches. Germline V lookup: CDR1 LGHNA, CDR2 YSLEER. The chain's CDR3 is CASSQETGNYGYTF. The CDR3, as DNA: TGCGCCAGCAGCCAAGAGACAGGGAACTATGGCTACACCTTC.

V usage is TRBV4-3 and J usage is TRBJ1-2; 8 bases line up with TRBD1. The CDR3 spans 14 residues. Germline values: CDR1 LGHNA, CDR2 YSLEER. V shed 1 base, J shed 4 bases, and the junction held 2 bases outside the gene matches. CDR3 nucleotides: TGCGCCAGCAGCCAAGGACAGGGGAGCTATGGCTACACCTTC. This translates into CASSQGQGSYGYTF.

The V and J genes are TRBV9 and TRBJ2-3; 7 nucleotides align to TRBD2. CDR1 and CDR2 (germline): SGDLS, YYNGEE. The length of the CDR3 is 15 residues. The V gene end was trimmed by 6 bases and the J gene end by 2 bases; junction bases not matched to a gene: 9. The CDR3 loop is CASTPGAGDTDTQYF. The CDR3 DNA sequence: TGTGCCAGCACCCCAGGTGCGGGGGACACAGATACGCAGTATTTT.

V gene TRBV27 combines with J gene TRBJ2-7; 8 bases line up with TRBD1. The V segment lost 7 bases and the J segment 0 bases; nucleotides outside the gene matches: 2. The CDR3 runs 13 residues. Germline-derived CDR1 and CDR2 are MNHEY and SMNVEV (reference sequence). CDR3 coding DNA: TGTGCCAGCACAGGACAGGGCTCCTACGAGCAGTACTTC. Translation gives CASTGQGSYEQYF.

The chain has TRBV7-9 and TRBJ2-1; 8 bases fit TRBD2. CDR3 size: 13 residues. J was trimmed by 9 bases and V by 4 bases; bases with no gene match: 5. The germline V gene has CDR1 SEHNR and CDR2 FQNEAQ (reference sequence). The CDR3, as DNA: TGTGCCAGCAGCTCGGGACTAGACGGTGAGCAGTTCTTC. Amino acid sequence: CASSSGLDGEQFF.

V gene TRBV7-9 combines with J gene TRBJ1-2; tentative D call: TRBD1 (6 bases). The CDR3 runs to 14 residues. The germline gives CDR1 SEHNR, CDR2 FQNEAQ (reference sequence). V lost 6 bases, J lost 2 bases, and 13 bases lay in between. In nucleotides, the CDR3 is TGTGCCAGCAGGGAAGGGGGTTCGAACTATGGCTACACCTTC. Translating it yields CASREGGSNYGYTF. Complete variable domain (other parts from reference TRBV7-9 and TRBJ1-2): DTGVSQNPRHKITKRGQNVTFRCDPISEHNRLYWYRQTLGQGPEFLTYFQNEAQLEKSRLLSDRFSAERPKGSFSTLEIQRTEQGDSAMYLCASREGGSNYGYTFGSGTRLTVV.

This chain joins TRBV5-8 and TRBJ2-7, with D tentatively TRBD1 (5 bases). This CDR3 has 14 residues. With 4 bases removed from V and 4 bases from J, the gap between germline ends came to 15 bases. Germline V gene sequence: CDR1 SGHTS, CDR2 YDEGEE. CDR3 bases: TGTGCCAGCAGCCTCTTGAGGAACAGGTACGAGCAGTACTTC. Translation: CASSLLRNRYEQYF.

The rearrangement links TRBV28 to TRBJ2-3; possibly TRBD2 for D (6 bases). The CDR3 is 13 residues long. Deletions cut 5 bases from V and 6 bases from J, with 12 bases between. Germline V CDR1 and CDR2: MDHEN, SYDVKM. CDR3: CASSQPLADTQYF. CDR3 nucleotides: TGTGCCAGCAGTCAACCCCTAGCGGATACGCAGTATTTT.

The V and J genes are TRBV5-8 and TRBJ2-2; 10 bases fit TRBD2. Germline CDR1 and CDR2: SGHTS and YDEGEE. The CDR3 spans 16 residues. Trimming cost V 2 bases and J 5 bases; bases outside gene matches: 6. The DNA for the CDR3 is TGTGCCAGCAGCTTCGGACTAGCGGTGTGGACCGGGGAGCTGTTTTTT. It codes for CASSFGLAVWTGELFF.

This chain links TRBV25-1 with TRBJ1-4, with 8 bases lining up with TRBD1. The J segment lost 7 bases and the V segment lost 4 bases, leaving 5 bases of the junction unmatched. Germline V gene sequence: CDR1 MGHDK, CDR2 SYGVNS. The CDR3 is made up of 14 amino acids. The CDR3 loop is CASSGQGRFEKLFF. The CDR3 DNA reads TGTGCCAGCAGTGGACAGGGGCGTTTTGAAAAACTGTTTTTT.

The rearrangement links TRBV5-6 to TRBJ1-2; D gene unclear. Germline CDR1 and CDR2: SGHDT and YYEEEE. This CDR3 is built from 15 residues. Trimming removed 0 bases from V and 0 bases from J, with 9 bases in between. Here the CDR3 DNA reads TGTGCCAGCAGCTTGGGTGGCAGCCCTAACTATGGCTACACCTTC. Translation gives CASSLGGSPNYGYTF.

This chain joins TRBV18 and TRBJ2-5; D is possibly TRBD1 (6 bases). CDR1 and CDR2 from the germline V gene are KGHSH and LQKENI. V was trimmed by 0 bases and J by 7 bases, leaving 18 bases between them. The CDR3 loop spans 16 amino acids. The CDR3 DNA sequence: TGTGCCAGCTCACCACCGAGGACAGAGGGATTGGGGACCCAGTACTTC. Its protein product is CASSPPRTEGLGTQYF.

The chain carries TRBV29-1 and TRBJ2-3, with unresolved D. Trimming removed 6 bases at V and 6 bases at J, with 19 bases between. The CDR3 covers 14 residues. Germline V gives CDR1 SQVTM, CDR2 ANQGSEA. Written as DNA, the CDR3 is TGCAGCGTGGTGGGCCTAGTCTCGGCTGATACGCAGTATTTT. Translation: CSVVGLVSADTQYF.

This clone was found once. This rearrangement joins TRBV11-2 to TRBJ1-4; D is unresolved. The CDR3 has 14 amino acids. V was cut by 5 bases and J by 3 bases, with 10 bases left in between. Germline V CDR1 and CDR2: SGHAT, FQNNGV. DNA for the CDR3: TGTGCCAGCAGCCATTGGCAGTCTAATGAAAAACTGTTTTTT. Residues: CASSHWQSNEKLFF.

The V and J genes are TRBV4-3 and TRBJ2-2; D might be TRBD1 or TRBD2, each matching 6 bases. Trimming took 1 base from V and 6 from J, leaving 9 bases between them. Germline V gene sequence: CDR1 LGHNA, CDR2 YSLEER. This CDR3 is 14 amino acids long. CDR3 residues: CASSQVGGPGELFF. The CDR3 nucleotides read TGCGCCAGCAGCCAAGTTGGGGGGCCCGGGGAGCTGTTTTTT.

This chain joins TRBV11-2 and TRBJ2-7, with D tentatively TRBD1 (5 bases). Germline CDR1 SGHAT, CDR2 FQNNGV. The CDR3 length is 13 residues. Trimming cost V 5 bases and J 6 bases, with 14 bases left between them. CDR3 sequence (DNA): TGTGCCAGCAGCCCTACAGGTCGGCCCGAGCAGTACTTC. Translation: CASSPTGRPEQYF.

This chain uses TRBV5-1 with TRBJ1-1; 10 nucleotides align to TRBD1. With 3 bases clipped from V and 5 bases from J, the junction kept 4 bases outside the gene matches. This CDR3 contains 14 residues. Germline assignment: CDR1 SGHRS and CDR2 YFSETQ. CDR3 sequence (DNA): TGCGCCAGCAGCTCGGACAGGGGGGTAACTGAAGCTTTCTTT. This translates into CASSSDRGVTEAFF.